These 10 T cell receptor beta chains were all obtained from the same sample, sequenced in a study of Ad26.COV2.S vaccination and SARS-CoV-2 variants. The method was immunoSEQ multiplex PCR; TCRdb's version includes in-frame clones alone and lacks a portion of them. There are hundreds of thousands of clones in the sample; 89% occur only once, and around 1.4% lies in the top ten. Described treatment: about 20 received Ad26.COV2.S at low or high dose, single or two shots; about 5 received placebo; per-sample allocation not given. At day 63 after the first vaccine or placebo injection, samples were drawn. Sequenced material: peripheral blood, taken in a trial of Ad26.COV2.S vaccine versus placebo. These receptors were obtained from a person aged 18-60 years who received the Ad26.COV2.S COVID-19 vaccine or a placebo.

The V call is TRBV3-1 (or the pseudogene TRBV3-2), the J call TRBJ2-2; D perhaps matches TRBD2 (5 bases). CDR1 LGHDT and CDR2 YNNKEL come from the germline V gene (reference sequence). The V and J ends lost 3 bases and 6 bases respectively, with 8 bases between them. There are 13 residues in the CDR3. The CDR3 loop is CASSHRGPGELFF. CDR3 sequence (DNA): TGTGCCAGCAGCCATCGAGGGCCCGGGGAGCTGTTTTTT.

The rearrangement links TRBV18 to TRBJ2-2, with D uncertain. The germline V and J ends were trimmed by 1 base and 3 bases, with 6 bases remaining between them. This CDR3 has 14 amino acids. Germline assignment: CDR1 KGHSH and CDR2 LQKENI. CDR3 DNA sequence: TGTGCCAGCTCACCACTTACATACACCGGGGAGCTGTTTTTT. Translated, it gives CASSPLTYTGELFF.

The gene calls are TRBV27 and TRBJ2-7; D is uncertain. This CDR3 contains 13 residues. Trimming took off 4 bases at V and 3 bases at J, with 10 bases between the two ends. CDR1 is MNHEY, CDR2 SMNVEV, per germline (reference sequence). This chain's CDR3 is CASSWGRSYEQYF. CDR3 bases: TGTGCCAGCAGTTGGGGTAGGAGCTACGAGCAGTACTTC.

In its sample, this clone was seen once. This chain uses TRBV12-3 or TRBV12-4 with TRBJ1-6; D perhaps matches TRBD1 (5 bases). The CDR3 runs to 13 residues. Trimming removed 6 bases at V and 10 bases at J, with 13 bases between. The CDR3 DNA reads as TGTGCCAGCAGCTTGGCCGGGGGATCACCCCTCCACTTT. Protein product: CASSLAGGSPLHF.

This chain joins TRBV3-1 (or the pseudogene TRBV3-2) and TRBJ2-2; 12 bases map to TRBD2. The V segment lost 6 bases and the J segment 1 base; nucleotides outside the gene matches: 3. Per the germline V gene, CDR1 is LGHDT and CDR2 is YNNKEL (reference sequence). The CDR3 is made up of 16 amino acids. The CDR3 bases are TGTGCCAGCAGTCGGGGACTAGCGGGGAACACCGGGGAGCTGTTTTTT. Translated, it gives CASSRGLAGNTGELFF.

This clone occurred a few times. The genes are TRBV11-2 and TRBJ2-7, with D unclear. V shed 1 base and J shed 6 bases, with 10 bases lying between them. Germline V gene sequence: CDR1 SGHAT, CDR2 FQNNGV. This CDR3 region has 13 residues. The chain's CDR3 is CASSLASGFEQYF. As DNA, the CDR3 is TGTGCCAGCAGCTTAGCTTCAGGATTCGAGCAGTACTTC. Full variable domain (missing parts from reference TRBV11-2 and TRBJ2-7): EAGVAQSPRYKIIEKRQSVAFWCNPISGHATLYWYQQILGQGPKLLIQFQNNGVVDDSQLPKDRFSAERLKGVDSTLKIQPAKLEDSAVYLCASSLASGFEQYFGPGTRLTVT.

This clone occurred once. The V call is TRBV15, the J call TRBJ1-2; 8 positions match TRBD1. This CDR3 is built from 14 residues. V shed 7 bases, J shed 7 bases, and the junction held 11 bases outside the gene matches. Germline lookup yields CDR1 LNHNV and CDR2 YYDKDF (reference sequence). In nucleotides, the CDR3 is TGTGCCACCACGGTTCGCCAGGGGGCAGGTGGCTACACCTTC. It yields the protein CATTVRQGAGGYTF.

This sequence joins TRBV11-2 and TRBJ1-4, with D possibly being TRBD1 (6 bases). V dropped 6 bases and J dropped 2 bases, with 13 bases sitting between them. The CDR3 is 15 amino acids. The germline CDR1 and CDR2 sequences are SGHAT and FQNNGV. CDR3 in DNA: TGTGCCAGCAGTTCGAGGGGGACGACTAATGAAAAACTGTTTTTT. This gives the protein CASSSRGTTNEKLFF.

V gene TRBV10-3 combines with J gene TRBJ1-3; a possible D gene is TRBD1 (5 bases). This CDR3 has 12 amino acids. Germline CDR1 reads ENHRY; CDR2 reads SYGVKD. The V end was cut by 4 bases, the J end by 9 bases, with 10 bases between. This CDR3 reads CAISGGATTIYF. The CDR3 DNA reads TGTGCCATCAGTGGTGGGGCAACCACCATATATTTT.

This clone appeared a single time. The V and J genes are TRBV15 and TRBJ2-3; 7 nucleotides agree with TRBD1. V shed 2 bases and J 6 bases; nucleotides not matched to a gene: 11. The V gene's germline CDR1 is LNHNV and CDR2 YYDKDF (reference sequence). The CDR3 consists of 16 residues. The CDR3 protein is CATSRQDRARRDTQYF. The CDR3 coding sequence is TGTGCCACCAGCAGACAAGACAGGGCCAGGAGGGATACGCAGTATTTT.